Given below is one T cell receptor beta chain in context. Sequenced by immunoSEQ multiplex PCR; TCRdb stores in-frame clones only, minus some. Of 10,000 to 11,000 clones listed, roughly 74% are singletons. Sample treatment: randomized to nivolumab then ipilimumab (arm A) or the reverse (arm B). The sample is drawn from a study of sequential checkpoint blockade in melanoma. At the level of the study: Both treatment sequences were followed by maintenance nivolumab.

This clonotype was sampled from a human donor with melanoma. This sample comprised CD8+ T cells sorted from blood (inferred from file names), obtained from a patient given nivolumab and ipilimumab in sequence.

The CDR3, as DNA: TGTGCCAGCAGCGTAGTTCCAGCGCCAAGCACAGATACGCAGTATTTT. It encodes CASSVVPAPSTDTQYF. This chain connects TRBV9 to TRBJ2-3; D ambiguous. Trimming removed 0 bases at V and 0 bases at J, with 11 bases between. Germline CDR1 SGDLS, CDR2 YYNGEE. The CDR3 consists of 16 residues. Full variable domain (rest looked up from reference TRBV9 and TRBJ2-3): DSGVTQTPKHLITATGQRVTLRCSPRSGDLSVYWYQQSLDQGLQFLIQYYNGEERAKGNILERFSAQQFPDLHSELNLSSLELGDSALYFCASSVVPAPSTDTQYFGPGTRLTVL.